These T cell receptor beta chains were read from a single sample in a study of T-cell reconstitution after alpha-beta-depleted transplantation in children. Each CDR3 protein is one row after TCRdb ran MiXCR on the PCR reads. The sample lists approximately 70,000 distinct CDR3 sequences, around 4.7% occurring once. Sample: PBMCs, mostly from graft donor cells, taken 180 days after TCRalphabeta/CD19-depleted stem cell transplant. These receptors were collected from a boy younger than two who had a stem cell transplant for acute myeloid leukemia, so the T cells may come from the graft donor. CDR3s include the opening cysteine and the closing phenylalanine or tryptophan. A D gene is named only where the DNA matches it firmly. Size tells how often a clone was seen (once, few, many) or the class of an expanded clone, and some rows leave it out.

d_call	clone_size	v_call	j_call	cdr3_aa	cdr3_nt
TRBD1	many	TRBV5-4	TRBJ2-1	CASSTIPGQVNSYNEQFF	TGTGCCAGCAGTACGATTCCGGGACAGGTTAACTCCTACAATGAGCAGTTCTTC
-	many	TRBV7-8	TRBJ2-3	CASRPSDLRAQYF	TGTGCCAGCAGACCCTCGGACTTGCGGGCGCAGTATTTT
TRBD2	many	TRBV3-1	TRBJ2-5	CASSLGTSGGETQYF	TGTGCCAGCAGCCTTGGGACTAGCGGGGGGGAGACCCAGTACTTC
-	many	TRBV9	TRBJ2-2	CASSVGSLGRTPGELFF	TGTGCCAGCAGCGTAGGTTCCCTGGGCAGGACCCCCGGGGAGCTGTTTTTT
TRBD1	many	TRBV20-1	TRBJ1-2	CSARARFGTGTNYGYTF	TGCAGTGCTAGAGCCCGATTCGGGACAGGTACTAACTATGGCTACACCTTC
-	many	TRBV11-2	TRBJ2-2	CASSLRGSPLGELFF	TGTGCCAGCAGCTTGAGGGGTTCTCCCCTCGGGGAGCTGTTTTTT
-	many	TRBV5-1	TRBJ1-2	CASSSSGVRANYGYTF	TGCGCCAGCAGCTCTTCAGGGGTGAGGGCTAACTATGGCTACACCTTC
-	many	TRBV12-3/TRBV12-4	TRBJ2-1	CASSRLGGYNEQFF	TGTGCCAGCAGCCGACTAGGGGGGTACAATGAGCAGTTCTTC
-	many	TRBV15	TRBJ2-5	CATSRQGSQETQYF	TGTGCCACCAGCAGGCAGGGTTCCCAAGAGACCCAGTACTTC
-	many	TRBV5-6	TRBJ2-3	CASSLLDTDTQYF	TGTGCCAGCAGCTTGCTTGACACAGATACGCAGTATTTT
-	many	TRBV30	TRBJ1-2	CAWSVTNYGYTF	TGTGCCTGGAGTGTAACTAACTATGGCTACACCTTC
-	many	TRBV2	TRBJ2-1	CASSATASSYNEQFF	TGTGCCAGCAGTGCCACAGCGAGCTCCTACAATGAGCAGTTCTTC
-	many	TRBV29-1	TRBJ2-5	CSVEQRTPLQETQYF	TGCAGCGTTGAACAGCGGACACCGCTCCAAGAGACCCAGTACTTC
-	many	TRBV29-1	TRBJ1-2	CSVEDLTGSKDGYTF	TGCAGCGTTGAAGATCTTACAGGAAGTAAGGATGGCTACACCTTC
-	many	TRBV5-1	TRBJ2-6	CASSFRHFLDSGANVLTF	TGCGCCAGCAGCTTTCGACATTTCCTTGACTCTGGGGCCAACGTCCTGACTTTC
TRBD2	many	TRBV6-2/TRBV6-3	TRBJ2-1	CASSYSRGADLYNEQFF	TGTGCCAGCAGTTACTCGCGGGGGGCCGACCTCTACAATGAGCAGTTCTTC
-	many	TRBV5-6	TRBJ2-3	CASSLGKAVTDTQYF	TGTGCCAGCAGCTTGGGAAAGGCGGTGACAGATACGCAGTATTTT
-	many	TRBV4-3	TRBJ2-2	CASSQDGRGYTGELFF	TGCGCCAGCAGCCAAGATGGGCGTGGATACACCGGGGAGCTGTTTTTT
TRBD1	many	TRBV29-1	TRBJ1-3	CSVYGGPGGRNTIYF	TGCAGCGTTTATGGGGGGCCAGGGGGACGAAACACCATATATTTT
TRBD1	many	TRBV30	TRBJ1-2	CAWTGGMNYGYTF	TGTGCCTGGACAGGGGGGATGAACTATGGCTACACCTTC
-	many	TRBV20-1	TRBJ2-3	CSALGTDTQYF	TGCAGTGCTTTAGGGACAGATACGCAGTATTTT
TRBD2	few	TRBV3-1	TRBJ2-1	CASCHLIAGVIHNEQFF	TGTGCCAGCTGCCATCTTATAGCGGGGGTGATTCACAATGAGCAGTTCTTC
-	many	TRBV4-3	TRBJ2-3	CASSQDDRGLLRTDTQYF	TGCGCCAGCAGCCAAGATGACAGGGGACTACTTCGCACAGATACGCAGTATTTT
TRBD1	once	TRBV4-2	TRBJ2-3	CAISQGGPTYSSTDTQYF	TGTGCCATCAGCCAAGGGGGCCCTACCTACTCTAGCACAGATACGCAGTATTTT
TRBD1	many	TRBV20-1	TRBJ2-7	CSASVVVGQGTYEQYF	TGCAGTGCTAGTGTTGTAGTGGGACAGGGAACCTACGAGCAGTACTTC
-	few	TRBV29-1	TRBJ2-7	CSATPSMGEQYF	TGCAGCGCAACCCCCAGTATGGGAGAGCAGTACTTC
TRBD1	many	TRBV11-2	TRBJ2-6	CASSRSGTGKSGANVLTF	TGTGCCAGCAGCCGCTCCGGGACAGGGAAGTCTGGGGCCAACGTCCTGACTTTC
-	many	TRBV6-5	TRBJ1-3	CASSFTDGNSGNTIYF	TGTGCCAGCAGTTTTACCGACGGCAACTCTGGAAACACCATATATTTT
TRBD1	many	TRBV15	TRBJ2-2	CATSRVTTGVGNTGELFF	TGTGCCACCAGCAGAGTTACTACAGGGGTCGGGAACACCGGGGAGCTGTTTTTT
-	medium-sized	TRBV20-1	TRBJ2-2	CSADRDGTHYTGELFF	TGCAGTGCGGACCGGGACGGAACCCACTATACCGGGGAGCTGTTTTTT
-	many	TRBV12-3/TRBV12-4	TRBJ2-1	CASSQGGGGAGEQFF	TGTGCCAGCAGCCAAGGGGGTGGGGGGGCAGGGGAGCAGTTCTTC
-	-	TRBV12-3/TRBV12-4	TRBJ1-3	CASSLAVPRSGNTIYF	TGTGCCAGCAGTTTGGCGGTACCTAGGTCTGGAAACACCATATATTTT
-	many	TRBV5-6	TRBJ1-6	CASSPRTVNSPLHF	TGTGCCAGCAGCCCGAGGACAGTAAATTCACCCCTCCACTTT
-	many	TRBV7-9	TRBJ2-1	CASSAGTEQFF	TGTGCCAGCTCCGCGGGTACTGAGCAGTTCTTC
-	many	TRBV3-1	TRBJ1-2	CASSHSDRFNYGYTF	TGTGCCAGCAGCCACTCCGACAGGTTCAACTATGGCTACACCTTC
-	many	TRBV20-1	TRBJ1-5	CSARRHRGDQPQHF	TGCAGTGCTAGGCGCCATAGGGGGGATCAGCCCCAGCATTTT
-	many	TRBV5-1	TRBJ1-1	CASSVNRVEAFF	TGCGCCAGCAGCGTTAACAGGGTTGAAGCTTTCTTT
TRBD1	many	TRBV29-1	TRBJ2-7	CSVRTGEGEQYF	TGCAGCGTTCGGACAGGGGAGGGCGAGCAGTACTTC